The entry below gives a single T cell receptor beta chain sequence along with its context. Its matching antigen is unknown. Trimming removed 3 bases from V and 5 bases from J; junction bases left unmatched: 5. Germline assignment: CDR1 LNHDA and CDR2 SQIVND (reference sequence). The CDR3 length is 14 residues. The study recruited hyperthyroidism patients aged 18 to 65 who were newly diagnosed, under 2 months' duration. Reliance was placed on clinical symptoms, serum thyroxine, TRAb, thyroid ultrasound and orbital computed tomography for diagnosis. The sequenced template was RNA, covering the TCR beta CDR3 region. First-round RT-PCR used HTBI primers; second-round multiplex PCR followed. TCRdb fed the multiplex PCR reads into MiXCR, producing one record per CDR3 protein. The sample includes 300,000 to 400,000 distinct CDR3 sequences, approximately 17% of them seen just once. The sample comes from a study of Graves' ophthalmopathy and Graves' hyperthyroidism. General study results and limits: Also, most clonotypes expanded in the thyroid above 0.001 frequency appeared in blood.

The TCR sequence derives from an adult woman with stable Graves' hyperthyroidism. Sequenced input: peripheral blood. V usage is TRBV19 and J usage is TRBJ1-1; TRBD1 matches 8 bases. The CDR3 here is CASSIGQGGTEAFF. DNA for the CDR3: TGTGCCAGTAGTATCGGACAGGGCGGAACTGAAGCTTTCTTT.